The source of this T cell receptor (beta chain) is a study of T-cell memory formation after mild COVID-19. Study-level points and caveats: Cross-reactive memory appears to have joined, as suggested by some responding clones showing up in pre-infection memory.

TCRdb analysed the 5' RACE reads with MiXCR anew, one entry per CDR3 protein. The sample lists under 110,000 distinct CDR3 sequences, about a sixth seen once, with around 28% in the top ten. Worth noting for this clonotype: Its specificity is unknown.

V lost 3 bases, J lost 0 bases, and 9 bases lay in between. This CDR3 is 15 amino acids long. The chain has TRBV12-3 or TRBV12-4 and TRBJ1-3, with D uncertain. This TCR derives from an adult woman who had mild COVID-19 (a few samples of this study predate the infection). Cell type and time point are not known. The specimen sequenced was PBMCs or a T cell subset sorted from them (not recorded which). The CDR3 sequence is CASSLLWGSGNTIYF. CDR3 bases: TGTGCCAGCAGTTTGCTCTGGGGCTCTGGAAACACCATATATTTT.